The rows below give T cell receptor beta chains drawn from one sample of a study of T cell changes during pregnancy in multiple sclerosis. Data came from immunoSEQ multiplex PCR; TCRdb stores just in-frame clones and leaves some out. Of around 61,000 clones in the sample, about 90% were seen once. The sequencing here drew on peripheral blood, taken in the third trimester of pregnancy. Source of these receptors: a female donor in good health, enrolled as a control in a pregnancy study. Both conserved end residues are part of each CDR3. Each record gives: V gene, D gene, CDR3 length, CDR3 protein. The D gene is left open where the match is weak.

v_gene: TRBV5-1
d_gene: TRBD1
len: 17
CDR3aa: CASSLVVTGAGANVLTF

v_gene: TRBV5-1
d_gene: -
len: 16
CDR3aa: CASSLAVGTRSSPLHF

v_gene: TRBV6-6
d_gene: TRBD1
len: 12
CDR3aa: CASSSGTGSQHF

v_gene: TRBV6-1
d_gene: TRBD1
len: 15
CDR3aa: CASRESGTGSYEQYF

v_gene: TRBV29-1
d_gene: -
len: 16
CDR3aa: CSVEERTETGANVLTF

v_gene: TRBV4-1
d_gene: TRBD1
len: 16
CDR3aa: CASSLTGTGGSNEQFF

v_gene: TRBV9
d_gene: -
len: 15
CDR3aa: CASSVARSGVYEQYF

v_gene: TRBV7-9
d_gene: TRBD1
len: 15
CDR3aa: CASSSGDRVADTQYF

v_gene: TRBV5-1
d_gene: -
len: 15
CDR3aa: CASSSVGSGQNEQFF

v_gene: TRBV5-4
d_gene: -
len: 12
CDR3aa: CASNYGNYGYTF

v_gene: TRBV10-3
d_gene: TRBD1
len: 13
CDR3aa: CAIRTGEDYGYTF

v_gene: TRBV27
d_gene: -
len: 13
CDR3aa: CASKKQGVSGYTF

v_gene: TRBV5-1
d_gene: -
len: 15
CDR3aa: CASSLAGGAGYGYTF

v_gene: TRBV19
d_gene: TRBD1
len: 13
CDR3aa: CASSDRGWQPQHF

v_gene: TRBV29-1
d_gene: TRBD1
len: 13
CDR3aa: CSVEGTGGTEAFF

v_gene: TRBV6-1
d_gene: -
len: 14
CDR3aa: CASSVGGLRETQYF

v_gene: TRBV30
d_gene: -
len: 11
CDR3aa: CAWTRDYEQYF

v_gene: TRBV19
d_gene: -
len: 11
CDR3aa: CAVGQRGEQYF

v_gene: TRBV7-6
d_gene: TRBD2
len: 16
CDR3aa: CASSSSSGGLNNEQFF

v_gene: TRBV6-1
d_gene: -
len: 13
CDR3aa: CASTTDSSDTQYF

v_gene: TRBV6-1
d_gene: -
len: 14
CDR3aa: CASYFGRANYGYTF

v_gene: TRBV9
d_gene: TRBD2
len: 19
CDR3aa: CASSVEASGGTLSTDTQYF

v_gene: TRBV28
d_gene: -
len: 13
CDR3aa: CASSLHRDSGYTF

v_gene: TRBV5-1
d_gene: -
len: 14
CDR3aa: CASSLDQGRQPQHF

v_gene: TRBV7-8
d_gene: TRBD1
len: 12
CDR3aa: CASSLAGQAQYF

v_gene: TRBV29-1
d_gene: -
len: 14
CDR3aa: CSVPARGGNYGYTF

v_gene: TRBV5-5
d_gene: -
len: 13
CDR3aa: CASLGSYVTEAFF

v_gene: TRBV11-2
d_gene: TRBD2
len: 15
CDR3aa: CASSLTAGGLNEQFF

v_gene: TRBV6-1
d_gene: -
len: 16
CDR3aa: CASSALTEYSNQPQHF

v_gene: TRBV2
d_gene: -
len: 14
CDR3aa: CASSFLGRVDEQFF

v_gene: TRBV10-2
d_gene: TRBD1
len: 14
CDR3aa: CASLGGTGNTEAFF

v_gene: TRBV5-1
d_gene: -
len: 15
CDR3aa: CASSLMSLGTDTQYF

v_gene: TRBV6-5
d_gene: -
len: 11
CDR3aa: CASSQITEAFF

v_gene: TRBV6-5
d_gene: -
len: 15
CDR3aa: CASSFDRSSGNTIYF

v_gene: TRBV4-2
d_gene: TRBD1
len: 17
CDR3aa: CASSPTLTGTENQPQHF

v_gene: TRBV7-8
d_gene: TRBD1
len: 16
CDR3aa: CASSSQTGTGGYEQYF

v_gene: TRBV18
d_gene: -
len: 14
CDR3aa: CASSPTGLNTEAFF

v_gene: TRBV5-1
d_gene: -
len: 14
CDR3aa: CASSPLAGVSGYTF

v_gene: TRBV2
d_gene: TRBD2
len: 16
CDR3aa: CASSSTSGGRGDTQYF

v_gene: TRBV14
d_gene: TRBD1
len: 16
CDR3aa: CASSPLQGKRGSPLHF

v_gene: TRBV9
d_gene: TRBD1
len: 14
CDR3aa: CASSPGQGRSPLHF

v_gene: TRBV5-1
d_gene: -
len: 14
CDR3aa: CASSPSTAGYGYTF

v_gene: TRBV7-2
d_gene: TRBD1
len: 15
CDR3aa: CASSLYAGGNSPLHF

v_gene: TRBV5-1
d_gene: TRBD1
len: 17
CDR3aa: CASSFRTGGSYNSPLHF

v_gene: TRBV7-9
d_gene: TRBD2
len: 17
CDR3aa: CASSPPRRESSYNEQFF

v_gene: TRBV5-6
d_gene: -
len: 12
CDR3aa: CASSLVGQPQHF

v_gene: TRBV6-5
d_gene: TRBD1
len: 13
CDR3aa: CASSYTSGGKLFF

v_gene: TRBV11-2
d_gene: -
len: 17
CDR3aa: CASSLGQKMISNQPQHF

v_gene: TRBV6-6
d_gene: -
len: 14
CDR3aa: CASSYDGGQETQYF

v_gene: TRBV19
d_gene: TRBD1
len: 14
CDR3aa: CASTQDRFNNEQFF

v_gene: TRBV7-2
d_gene: -
len: 17
CDR3aa: CASRPLWRGPNTGELFF

v_gene: TRBV5-4
d_gene: TRBD2
len: 16
CDR3aa: CASSLGSSGGTETQYF

v_gene: TRBV6-6
d_gene: -
len: 14
CDR3aa: CASSYFQSNTEAFF

v_gene: TRBV5-8
d_gene: TRBD1
len: 16
CDR3aa: CASSRLSGQGGQPQHF